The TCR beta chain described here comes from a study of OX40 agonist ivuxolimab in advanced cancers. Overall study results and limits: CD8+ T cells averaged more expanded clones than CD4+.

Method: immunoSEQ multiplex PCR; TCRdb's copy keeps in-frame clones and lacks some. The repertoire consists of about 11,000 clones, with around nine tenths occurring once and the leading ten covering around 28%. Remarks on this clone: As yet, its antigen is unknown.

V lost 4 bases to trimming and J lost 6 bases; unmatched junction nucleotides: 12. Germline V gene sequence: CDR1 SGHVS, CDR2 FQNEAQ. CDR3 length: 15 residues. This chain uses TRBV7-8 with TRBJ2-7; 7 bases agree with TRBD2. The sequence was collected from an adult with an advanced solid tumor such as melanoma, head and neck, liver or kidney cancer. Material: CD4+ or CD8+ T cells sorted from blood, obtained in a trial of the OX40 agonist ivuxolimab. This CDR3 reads CASSSPPAGVIEQYF. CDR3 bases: TGTGCCAGCAGCTCCCCACCGGCGGGAGTAATCGAGCAGTACTTC.